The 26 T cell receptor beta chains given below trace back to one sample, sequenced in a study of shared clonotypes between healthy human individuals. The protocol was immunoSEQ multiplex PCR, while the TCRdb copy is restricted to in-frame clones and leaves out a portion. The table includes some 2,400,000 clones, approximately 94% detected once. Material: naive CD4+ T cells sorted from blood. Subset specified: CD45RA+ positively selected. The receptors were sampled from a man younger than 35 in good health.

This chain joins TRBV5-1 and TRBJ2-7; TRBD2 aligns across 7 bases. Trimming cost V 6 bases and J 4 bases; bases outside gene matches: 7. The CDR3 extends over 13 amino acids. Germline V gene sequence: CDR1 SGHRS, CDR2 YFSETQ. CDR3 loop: CASTLVGGYEQYF. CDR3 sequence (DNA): TGCGCCAGCACCTTAGTGGGAGGGTACGAGCAGTACTTC.

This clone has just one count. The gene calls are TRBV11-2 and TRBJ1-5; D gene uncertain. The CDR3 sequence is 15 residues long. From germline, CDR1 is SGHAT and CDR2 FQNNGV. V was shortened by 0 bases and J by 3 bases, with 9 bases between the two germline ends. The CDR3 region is CASSLEGGTNQPQHF. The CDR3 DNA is TGTGCCAGCAGCTTAGAAGGAGGTACCAATCAGCCCCAGCATTTT.

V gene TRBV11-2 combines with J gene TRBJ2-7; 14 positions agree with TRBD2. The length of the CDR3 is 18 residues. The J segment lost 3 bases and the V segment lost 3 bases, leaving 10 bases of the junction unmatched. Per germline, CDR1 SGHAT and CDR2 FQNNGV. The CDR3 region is CASSFTWTSGGLLYEQYF. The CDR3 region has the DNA TGTGCCAGCAGCTTCACCTGGACTAGCGGGGGGCTGCTCTACGAGCAGTACTTC. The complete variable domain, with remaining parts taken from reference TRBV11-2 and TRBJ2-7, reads EAGVAQSPRYKIIEKRQSVAFWCNPISGHATLYWYQQILGQGPKLLIQFQNNGVVDDSQLPKDRFSAERLKGVDSTLKIQPAKLEDSAVYLCASSFTWTSGGLLYEQYFGPGTRLTVT.

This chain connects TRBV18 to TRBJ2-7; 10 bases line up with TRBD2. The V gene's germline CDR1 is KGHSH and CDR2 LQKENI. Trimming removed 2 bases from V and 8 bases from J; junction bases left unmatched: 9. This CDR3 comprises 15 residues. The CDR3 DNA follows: TGTGCCAGCTCACCAAGGGCTAGCGGGGGAGGCAAGCAGTACTTC. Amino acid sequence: CASSPRASGGGKQYF. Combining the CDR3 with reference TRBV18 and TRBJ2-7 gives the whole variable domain NAGVMQNPRHLVRRRGQEARLRCSPMKGHSHVYWYRQLPEEGLKFMVYLQKENIIDESGMPKERFSAEFPKEGPSILRIQQVVRGDSAAYFCASSPRASGGGKQYFGPGTRLTVT.

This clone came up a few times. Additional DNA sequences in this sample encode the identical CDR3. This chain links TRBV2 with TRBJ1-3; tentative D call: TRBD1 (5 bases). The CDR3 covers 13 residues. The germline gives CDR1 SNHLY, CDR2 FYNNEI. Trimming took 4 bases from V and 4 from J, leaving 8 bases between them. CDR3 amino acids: CASSAGSGNTIYF. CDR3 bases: TGTGCCAGCAGTGCAGGGTCAGGAAACACCATATATTTT.

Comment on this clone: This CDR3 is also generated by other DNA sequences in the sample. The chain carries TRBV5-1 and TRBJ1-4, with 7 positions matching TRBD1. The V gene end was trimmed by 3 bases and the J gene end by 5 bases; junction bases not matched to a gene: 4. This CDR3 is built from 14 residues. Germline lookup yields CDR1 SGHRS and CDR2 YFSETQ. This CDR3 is CASSSGGTNEKLFF. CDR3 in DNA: TGCGCCAGCAGCTCAGGGGGTACCAATGAAAAACTGTTTTTT.

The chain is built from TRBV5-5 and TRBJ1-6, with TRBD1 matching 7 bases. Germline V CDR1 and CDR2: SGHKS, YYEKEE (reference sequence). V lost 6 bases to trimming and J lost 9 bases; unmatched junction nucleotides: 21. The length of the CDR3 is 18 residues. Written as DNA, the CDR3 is TGTGCCAGCACCTATTCCCCGGGACAGTCAATTACCCCTTCACCCCTCCACTTT. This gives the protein CASTYSPGQSITPSPLHF. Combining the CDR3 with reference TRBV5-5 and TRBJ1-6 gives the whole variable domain DAGVTQSPTHLIKTRGQQVTLRCSPISGHKSVSWYQQVLGQGPQFIFQYYEKEERGRGNFPDRFSARQFPNYSSELNVNALLLGDSALYLCASTYSPGQSITPSPLHFGNGTRLTVT.

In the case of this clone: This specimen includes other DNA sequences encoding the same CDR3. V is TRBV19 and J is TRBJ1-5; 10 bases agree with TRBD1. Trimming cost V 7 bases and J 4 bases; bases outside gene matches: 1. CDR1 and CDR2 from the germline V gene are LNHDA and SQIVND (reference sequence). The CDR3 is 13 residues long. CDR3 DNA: TGTGCCAGTACGGGACAGGGGAATCAGCCCCAGCATTTT. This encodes CASTGQGNQPQHF. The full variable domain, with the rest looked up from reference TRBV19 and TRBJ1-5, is DGGITQSPKYLFRKEGQNVTLSCEQNLNHDAMYWYRQDPGQGLRLIYYSQIVNDFQKGDIAEGYSVSREKKESFPLTVTSAQKNPTAFYLCASTGQGNQPQHFGDGTRLSIL.

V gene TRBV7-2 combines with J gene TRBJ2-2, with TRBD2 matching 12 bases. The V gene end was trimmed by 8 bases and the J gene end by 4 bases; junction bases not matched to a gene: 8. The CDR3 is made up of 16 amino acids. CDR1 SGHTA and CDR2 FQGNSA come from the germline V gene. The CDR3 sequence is CASPSRTSGATGELFF. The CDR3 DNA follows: TGTGCCAGCCCTTCCCGGACTAGCGGGGCCACCGGGGAGCTGTTTTTT.

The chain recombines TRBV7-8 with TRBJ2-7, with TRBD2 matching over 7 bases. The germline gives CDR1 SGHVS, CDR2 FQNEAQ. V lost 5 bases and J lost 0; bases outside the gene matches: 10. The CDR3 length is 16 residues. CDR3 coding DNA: TGTGCCAGCAGCCCCCGCCTAGCGGAACGCTCCTACGAGCAGTACTTC. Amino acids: CASSPRLAERSYEQYF.

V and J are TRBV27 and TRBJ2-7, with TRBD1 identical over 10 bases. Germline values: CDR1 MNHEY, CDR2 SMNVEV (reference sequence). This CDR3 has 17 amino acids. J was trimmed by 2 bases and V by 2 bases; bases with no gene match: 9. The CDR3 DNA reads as TGTGCCAGCAGTTTAATGGGCGACAGGGGGCGGCCCTACGAGCAGTACTTC. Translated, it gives CASSLMGDRGRPYEQYF.

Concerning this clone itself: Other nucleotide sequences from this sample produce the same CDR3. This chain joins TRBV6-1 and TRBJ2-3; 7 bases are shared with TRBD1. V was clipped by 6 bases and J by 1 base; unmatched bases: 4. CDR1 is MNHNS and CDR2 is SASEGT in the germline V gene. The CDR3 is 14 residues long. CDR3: CASRRQGGTDTQYF. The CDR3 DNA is TGTGCCAGCAGACGGCAGGGGGGCACAGATACGCAGTATTTT.

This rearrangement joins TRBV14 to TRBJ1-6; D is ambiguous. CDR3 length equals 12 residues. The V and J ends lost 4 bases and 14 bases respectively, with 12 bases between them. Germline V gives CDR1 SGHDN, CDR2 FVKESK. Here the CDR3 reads CASSRSGISLHF. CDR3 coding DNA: TGTGCCAGCAGCCGCTCAGGAATCTCCCTCCACTTT.

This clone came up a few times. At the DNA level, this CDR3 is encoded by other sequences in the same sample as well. The CDR3 nucleotides read TGCGCCAGCAGCTTGGGGACATCTGGAAACACCATATATTTT. Amino acids: CASSLGTSGNTIYF. The chain has TRBV5-1 and TRBJ1-3; D perhaps matches TRBD1 (5 bases). Germline CDR1 SGHRS, CDR2 YFSETQ. CDR3 length equals 14 residues. V lost 0 bases and J 1 base, leaving 5 bases between the germline ends.

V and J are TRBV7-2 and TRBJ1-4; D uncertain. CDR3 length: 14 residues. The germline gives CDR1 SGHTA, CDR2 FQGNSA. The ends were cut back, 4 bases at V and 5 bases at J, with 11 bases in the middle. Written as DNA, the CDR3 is TGTGCCAGCAGCTCGACGGGTCTGAATGAAAAACTGTTTTTT. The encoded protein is CASSSTGLNEKLFF.

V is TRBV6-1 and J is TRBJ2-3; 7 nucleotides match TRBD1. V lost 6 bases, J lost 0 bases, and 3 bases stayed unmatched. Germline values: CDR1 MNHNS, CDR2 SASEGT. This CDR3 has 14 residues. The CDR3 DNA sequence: TGTGCCAGCAGCCTGACAGGGAGCACAGATACGCAGTATTTT. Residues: CASSLTGSTDTQYF.

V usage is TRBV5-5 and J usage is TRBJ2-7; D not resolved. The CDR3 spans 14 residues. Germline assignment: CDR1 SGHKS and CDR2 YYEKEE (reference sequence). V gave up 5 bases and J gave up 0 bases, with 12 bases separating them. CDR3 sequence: CASSQGYFSYEQYF. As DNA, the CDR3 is TGTGCCAGCAGTCAAGGGTATTTCTCCTACGAGCAGTACTTC.

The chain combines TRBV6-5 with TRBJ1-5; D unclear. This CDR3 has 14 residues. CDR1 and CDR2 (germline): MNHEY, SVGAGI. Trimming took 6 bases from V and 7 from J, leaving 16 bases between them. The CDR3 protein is CASRKLGTGQPQHF. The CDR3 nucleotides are TGTGCCAGCAGAAAATTGGGTACGGGGCAGCCCCAGCATTTT.

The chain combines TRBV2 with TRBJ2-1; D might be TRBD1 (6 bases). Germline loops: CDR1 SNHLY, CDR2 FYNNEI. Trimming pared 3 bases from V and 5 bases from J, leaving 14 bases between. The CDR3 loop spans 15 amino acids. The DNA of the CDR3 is TGTGCCAGCAGTGAGCTACAGGGTGGGCACAATGAGCAGTTCTTC. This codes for CASSELQGGHNEQFF.

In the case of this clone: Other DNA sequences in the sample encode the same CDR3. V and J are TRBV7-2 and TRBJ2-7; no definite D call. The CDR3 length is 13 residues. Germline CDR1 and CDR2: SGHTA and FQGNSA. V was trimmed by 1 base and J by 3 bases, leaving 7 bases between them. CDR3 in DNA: TGTGCCAGCAGCTTAGTAGCTAGCTACGAGCAGTACTTC. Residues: CASSLVASYEQYF.

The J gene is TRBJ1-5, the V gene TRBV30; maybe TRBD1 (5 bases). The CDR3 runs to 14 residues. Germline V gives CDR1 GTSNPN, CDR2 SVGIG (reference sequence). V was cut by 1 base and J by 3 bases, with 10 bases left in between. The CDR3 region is CAWSGGRNNQPQHF. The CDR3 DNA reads TGTGCCTGGAGTGGGGGACGGAACAATCAGCCCCAGCATTTT.

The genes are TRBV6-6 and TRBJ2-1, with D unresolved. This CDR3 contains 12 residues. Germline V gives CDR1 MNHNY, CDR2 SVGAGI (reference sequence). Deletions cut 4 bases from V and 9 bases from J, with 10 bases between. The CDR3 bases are TGTGCCAGCAGTTTGACTTTTATTGAGCAGTTCTTC. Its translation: CASSLTFIEQFF.

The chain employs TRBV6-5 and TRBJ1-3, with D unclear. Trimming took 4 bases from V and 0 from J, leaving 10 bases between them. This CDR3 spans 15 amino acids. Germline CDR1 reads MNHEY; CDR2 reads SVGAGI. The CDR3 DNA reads TGTGCCAGCAGTTCTGCTTGGAGCTCTGGAAACACCATATATTTT. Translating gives CASSSAWSSGNTIYF.

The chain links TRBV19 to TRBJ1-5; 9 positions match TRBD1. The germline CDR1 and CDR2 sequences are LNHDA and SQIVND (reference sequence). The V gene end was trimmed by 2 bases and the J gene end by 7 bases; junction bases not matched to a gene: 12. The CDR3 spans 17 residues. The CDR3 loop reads CASSIQGQGVGGQPQHF. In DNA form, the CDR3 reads TGTGCCAGTAGTATACAGGGACAGGGTGTGGGAGGACAGCCCCAGCATTTT.

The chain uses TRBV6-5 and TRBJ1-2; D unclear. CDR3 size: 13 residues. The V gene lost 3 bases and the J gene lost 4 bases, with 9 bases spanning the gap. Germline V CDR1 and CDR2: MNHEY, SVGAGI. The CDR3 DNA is TGTGCCAGCAGTTATGGATGGAGCTATGGCTACACCTTC. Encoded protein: CASSYGWSYGYTF.

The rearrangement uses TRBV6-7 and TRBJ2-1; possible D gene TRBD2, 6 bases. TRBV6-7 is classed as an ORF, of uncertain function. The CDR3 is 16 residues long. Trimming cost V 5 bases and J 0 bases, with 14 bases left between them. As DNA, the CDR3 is TGTGCCAGCAGTGGGGGGACTGATAGCTCCTACAATGAGCAGTTCTTC. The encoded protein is CASSGGTDSSYNEQFF.